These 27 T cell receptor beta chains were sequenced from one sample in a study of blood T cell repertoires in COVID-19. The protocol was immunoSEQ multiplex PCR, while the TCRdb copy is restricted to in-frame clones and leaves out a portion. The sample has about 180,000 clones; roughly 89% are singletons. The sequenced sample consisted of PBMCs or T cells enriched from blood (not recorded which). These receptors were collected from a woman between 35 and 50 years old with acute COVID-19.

DNA of the CDR3: TGTGCCAGCAGCGGGACATCCTACGAGCAGTACTTC. It is translated as CASSGTSYEQYF. The V gene is TRBV27, the J gene TRBJ2-7, with D maybe TRBD1 (6 bases). CDR1 and CDR2 (germline): MNHEY, SMNVEV (reference sequence). V lost 6 bases and J 1 base, leaving 7 bases between the germline ends. The length of the CDR3 is 12 residues.

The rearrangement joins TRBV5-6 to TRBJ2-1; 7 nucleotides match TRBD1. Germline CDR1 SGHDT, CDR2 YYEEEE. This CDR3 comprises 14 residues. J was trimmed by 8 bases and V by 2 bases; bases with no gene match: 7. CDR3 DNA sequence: TGTGCCAGCAGCTTTTTTGACAGGGTAGATGAGCAGTTCTTC. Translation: CASSFFDRVDEQFF.

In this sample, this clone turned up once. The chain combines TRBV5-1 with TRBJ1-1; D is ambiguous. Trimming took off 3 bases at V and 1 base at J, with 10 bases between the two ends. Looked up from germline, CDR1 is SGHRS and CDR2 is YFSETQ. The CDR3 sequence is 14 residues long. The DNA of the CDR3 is TGCGCCAGCAGCTCCAGTTACAGGAACACTGAAGCTTTCTTT. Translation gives CASSSSYRNTEAFF. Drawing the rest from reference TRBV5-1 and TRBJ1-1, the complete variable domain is KAGVTQTPRYLIKTRGQQVTLSCSPISGHRSVSWYQQTPGQGLQFLFEYFSETQRNKGNFPGRFSGRQFSNSRSEMNVSTLELGDSALYLCASSSSYRNTEAFFGQGTRLTVV.

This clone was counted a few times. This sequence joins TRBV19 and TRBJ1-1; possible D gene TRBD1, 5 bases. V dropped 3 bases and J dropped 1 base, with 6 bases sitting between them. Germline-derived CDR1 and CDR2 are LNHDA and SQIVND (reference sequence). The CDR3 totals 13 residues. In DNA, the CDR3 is TGTGCCAGTAGTATCGACAGGAACACTGAAGCTTTCTTT. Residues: CASSIDRNTEAFF.

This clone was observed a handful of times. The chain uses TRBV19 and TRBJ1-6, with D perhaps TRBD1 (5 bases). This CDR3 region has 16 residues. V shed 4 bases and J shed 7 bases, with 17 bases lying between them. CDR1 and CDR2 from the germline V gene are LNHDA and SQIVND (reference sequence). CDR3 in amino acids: CASSNEAGRVNSPLHF. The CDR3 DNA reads TGTGCCAGTAGTAACGAAGCGGGACGGGTAAATTCACCCCTCCACTTT.

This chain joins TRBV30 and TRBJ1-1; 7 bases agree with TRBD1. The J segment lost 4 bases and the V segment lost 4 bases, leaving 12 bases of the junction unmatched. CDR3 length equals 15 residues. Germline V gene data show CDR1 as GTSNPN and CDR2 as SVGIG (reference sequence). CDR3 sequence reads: CAWTARQGWSTEAFF. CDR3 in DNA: TGTGCCTGGACCGCACGACAGGGCTGGAGCACTGAAGCTTTCTTT. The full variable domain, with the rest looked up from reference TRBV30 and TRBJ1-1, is SQTIHQWPATLVQPVGSPLSLECTVEGTSNPNLYWYRQAAGRGLQLLFYSVGIGQISSEVPQNLSASRPQDRQFILSSKKLLLSDSGFYLCAWTARQGWSTEAFFGQGTRLTVV.

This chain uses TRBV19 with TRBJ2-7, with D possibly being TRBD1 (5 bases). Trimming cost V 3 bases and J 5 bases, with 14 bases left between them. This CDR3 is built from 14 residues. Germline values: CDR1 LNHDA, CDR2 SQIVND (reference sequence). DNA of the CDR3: TGTGCCAGTAGTATCCCAGGGAAAGCTCACGAGCAGTACTTC. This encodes CASSIPGKAHEQYF.

The CDR3 sequence is CASSPPGTPRNTEAFF. Written as DNA, the CDR3 is TGTGCCAGCAGCCCTCCGGGGACTCCTAGGAACACTGAAGCTTTCTTT. The V and J genes are TRBV7-9 and TRBJ1-1, with D possibly being TRBD1 (5 bases). The V end lost 5 bases, the J end lost 1 base, and 17 bases lay between the germline ends. This CDR3 is 16 amino acids long. The V gene's germline CDR1 is SEHNR and CDR2 FQNEAQ (reference sequence). Full variable domain (missing parts from reference TRBV7-9 and TRBJ1-1): DTGVSQNPRHKITKRGQNVTFRCDPISEHNRLYWYRQTLGQGPEFLTYFQNEAQLEKSRLLSDRFSAERPKGSFSTLEIQRTEQGDSAMYLCASSPPGTPRNTEAFFGQGTRLTVV.

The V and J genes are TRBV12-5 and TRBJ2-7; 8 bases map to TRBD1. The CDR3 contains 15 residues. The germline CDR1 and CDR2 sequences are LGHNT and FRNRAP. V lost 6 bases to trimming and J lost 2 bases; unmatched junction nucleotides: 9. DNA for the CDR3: TGTGCTAGTGGCCACCTTAGGACAGGGACCTACGAGCAGTACTTC. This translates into CASGHLRTGTYEQYF.

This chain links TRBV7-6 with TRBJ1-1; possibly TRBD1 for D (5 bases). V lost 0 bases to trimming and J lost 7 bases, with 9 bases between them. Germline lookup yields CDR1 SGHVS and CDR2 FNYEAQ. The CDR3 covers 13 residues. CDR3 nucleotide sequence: TGTGCCAGCAGCTTAGCGGCGACAGATGAAGCTTTCTTT. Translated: CASSLAATDEAFF.

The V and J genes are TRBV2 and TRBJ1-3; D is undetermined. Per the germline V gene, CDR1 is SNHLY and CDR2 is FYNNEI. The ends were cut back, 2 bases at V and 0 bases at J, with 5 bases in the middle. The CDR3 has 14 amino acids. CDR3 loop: CASSEQFSGNTIYF. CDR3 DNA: TGTGCCAGCAGTGAACAGTTCTCTGGAAACACCATATATTTT.

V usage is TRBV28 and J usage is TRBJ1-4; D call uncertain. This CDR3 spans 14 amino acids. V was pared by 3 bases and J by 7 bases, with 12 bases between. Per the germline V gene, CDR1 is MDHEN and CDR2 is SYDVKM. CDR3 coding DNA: TGTGCCAGCAGTTTTGGAGGGAGCGGTGAAAAACTGTTTTTT. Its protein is CASSFGGSGEKLFF.

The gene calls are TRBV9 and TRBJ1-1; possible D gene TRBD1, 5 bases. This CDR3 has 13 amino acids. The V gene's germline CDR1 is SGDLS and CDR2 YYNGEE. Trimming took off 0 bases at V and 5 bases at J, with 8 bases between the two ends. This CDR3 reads CASSVGAGTEAFF. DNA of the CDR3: TGTGCCAGCAGCGTAGGTGCAGGGACTGAAGCTTTCTTT.

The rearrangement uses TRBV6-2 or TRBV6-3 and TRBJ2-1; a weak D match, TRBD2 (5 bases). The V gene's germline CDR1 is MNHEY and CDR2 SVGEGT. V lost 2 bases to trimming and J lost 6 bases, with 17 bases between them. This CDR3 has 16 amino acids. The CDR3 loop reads CASSYPTTQRRNEQFF. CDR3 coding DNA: TGTGCCAGCAGTTACCCGACTACCCAACGCCGCAATGAGCAGTTCTTC.

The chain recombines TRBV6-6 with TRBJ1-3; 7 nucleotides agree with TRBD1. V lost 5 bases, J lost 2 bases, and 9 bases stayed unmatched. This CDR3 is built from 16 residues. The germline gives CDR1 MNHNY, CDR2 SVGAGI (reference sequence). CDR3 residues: CASSNPTGRPGNTIYF. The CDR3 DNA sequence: TGTGCCAGCAGTAACCCGACAGGGCGGCCTGGAAACACCATATATTTT.

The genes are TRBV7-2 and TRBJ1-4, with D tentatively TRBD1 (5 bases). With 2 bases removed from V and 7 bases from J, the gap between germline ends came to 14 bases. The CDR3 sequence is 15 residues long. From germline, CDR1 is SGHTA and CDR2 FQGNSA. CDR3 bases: TGTGCCAGCAGCTTAAGGGGAGGAAGAGGTGAAAAACTGTTTTTT. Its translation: CASSLRGGRGEKLFF.

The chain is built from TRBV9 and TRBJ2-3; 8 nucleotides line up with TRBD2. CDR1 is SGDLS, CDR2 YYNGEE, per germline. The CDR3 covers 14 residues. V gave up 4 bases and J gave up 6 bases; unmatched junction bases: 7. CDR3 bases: TGTGCCAGCAGCCGACTAGCGTCAGGGGATACGCAGTATTTT. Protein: CASSRLASGDTQYF.

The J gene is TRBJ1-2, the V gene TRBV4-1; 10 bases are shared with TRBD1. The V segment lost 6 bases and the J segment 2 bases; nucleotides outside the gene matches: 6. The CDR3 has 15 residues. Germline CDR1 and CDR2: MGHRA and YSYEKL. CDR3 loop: CASRSPGQGNYGYTF. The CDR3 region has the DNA TGCGCCAGCAGAAGTCCGGGACAGGGGAACTATGGCTACACCTTC.

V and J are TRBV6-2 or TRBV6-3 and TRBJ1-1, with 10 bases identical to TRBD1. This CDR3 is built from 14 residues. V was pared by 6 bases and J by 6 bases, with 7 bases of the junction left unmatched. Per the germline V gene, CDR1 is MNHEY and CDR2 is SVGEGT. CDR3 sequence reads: CASSRTGGNAEAFF. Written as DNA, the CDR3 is TGTGCCAGCAGCCGGACAGGGGGAAATGCTGAAGCTTTCTTT.

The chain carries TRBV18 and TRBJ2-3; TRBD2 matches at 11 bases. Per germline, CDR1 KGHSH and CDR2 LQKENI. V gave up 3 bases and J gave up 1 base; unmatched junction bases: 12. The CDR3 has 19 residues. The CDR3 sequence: CASSPKTSGALLGTDTQYF. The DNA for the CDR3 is TGTGCCAGCTCACCGAAGACTAGCGGGGCCCTCTTGGGCACAGATACGCAGTATTTT.

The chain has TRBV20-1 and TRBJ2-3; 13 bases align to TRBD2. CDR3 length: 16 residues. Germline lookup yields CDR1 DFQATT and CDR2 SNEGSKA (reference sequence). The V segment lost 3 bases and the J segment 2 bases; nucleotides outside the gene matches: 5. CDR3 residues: CSASVGLAGATDTQYF. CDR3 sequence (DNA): TGCAGTGCTAGTGTAGGACTAGCGGGGGCCACAGATACGCAGTATTTT.

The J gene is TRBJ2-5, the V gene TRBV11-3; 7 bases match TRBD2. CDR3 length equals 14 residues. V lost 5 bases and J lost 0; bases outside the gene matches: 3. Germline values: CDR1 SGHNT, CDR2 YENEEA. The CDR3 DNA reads TGTGCCAGCAGCCGTGGGGGGGACCAAGAGACCCAGTACTTC. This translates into CASSRGGDQETQYF.

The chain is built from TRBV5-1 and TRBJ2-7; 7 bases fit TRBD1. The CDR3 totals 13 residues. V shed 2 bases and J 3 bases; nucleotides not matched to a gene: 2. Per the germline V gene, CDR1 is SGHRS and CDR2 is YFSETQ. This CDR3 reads CASSFSGGYEQYF. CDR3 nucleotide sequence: TGCGCCAGCAGCTTCTCAGGGGGCTACGAGCAGTACTTC.

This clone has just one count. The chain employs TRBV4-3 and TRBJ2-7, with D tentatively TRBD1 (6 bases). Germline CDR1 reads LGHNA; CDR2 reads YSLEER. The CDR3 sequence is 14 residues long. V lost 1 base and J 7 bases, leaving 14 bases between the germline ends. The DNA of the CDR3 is TGCGCCAGCAGCCAAGCCATACAGGGCTGGGAGCAGTACTTC. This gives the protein CASSQAIQGWEQYF.

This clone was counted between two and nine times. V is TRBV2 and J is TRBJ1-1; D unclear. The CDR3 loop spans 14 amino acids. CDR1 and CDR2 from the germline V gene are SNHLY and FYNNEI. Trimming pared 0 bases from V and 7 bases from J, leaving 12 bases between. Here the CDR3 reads CASSEAEVPYEAFF. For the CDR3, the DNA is TGTGCCAGCAGTGAAGCAGAGGTGCCTTATGAAGCTTTCTTT.

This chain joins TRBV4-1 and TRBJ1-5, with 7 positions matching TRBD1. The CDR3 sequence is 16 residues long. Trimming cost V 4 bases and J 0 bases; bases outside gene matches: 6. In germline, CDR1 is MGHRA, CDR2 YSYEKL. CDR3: CASSPGTAYSNQPQHF. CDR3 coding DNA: TGCGCCAGCAGCCCGGGGACAGCCTATAGCAATCAGCCCCAGCATTTT.

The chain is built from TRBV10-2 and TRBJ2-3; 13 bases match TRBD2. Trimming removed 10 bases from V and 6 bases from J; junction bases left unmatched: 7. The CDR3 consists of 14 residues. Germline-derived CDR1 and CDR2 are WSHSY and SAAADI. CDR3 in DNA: TGCGCCACCCGGGGACTAGCGGGACTGGATACGCAGTATTTT. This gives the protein CATRGLAGLDTQYF.